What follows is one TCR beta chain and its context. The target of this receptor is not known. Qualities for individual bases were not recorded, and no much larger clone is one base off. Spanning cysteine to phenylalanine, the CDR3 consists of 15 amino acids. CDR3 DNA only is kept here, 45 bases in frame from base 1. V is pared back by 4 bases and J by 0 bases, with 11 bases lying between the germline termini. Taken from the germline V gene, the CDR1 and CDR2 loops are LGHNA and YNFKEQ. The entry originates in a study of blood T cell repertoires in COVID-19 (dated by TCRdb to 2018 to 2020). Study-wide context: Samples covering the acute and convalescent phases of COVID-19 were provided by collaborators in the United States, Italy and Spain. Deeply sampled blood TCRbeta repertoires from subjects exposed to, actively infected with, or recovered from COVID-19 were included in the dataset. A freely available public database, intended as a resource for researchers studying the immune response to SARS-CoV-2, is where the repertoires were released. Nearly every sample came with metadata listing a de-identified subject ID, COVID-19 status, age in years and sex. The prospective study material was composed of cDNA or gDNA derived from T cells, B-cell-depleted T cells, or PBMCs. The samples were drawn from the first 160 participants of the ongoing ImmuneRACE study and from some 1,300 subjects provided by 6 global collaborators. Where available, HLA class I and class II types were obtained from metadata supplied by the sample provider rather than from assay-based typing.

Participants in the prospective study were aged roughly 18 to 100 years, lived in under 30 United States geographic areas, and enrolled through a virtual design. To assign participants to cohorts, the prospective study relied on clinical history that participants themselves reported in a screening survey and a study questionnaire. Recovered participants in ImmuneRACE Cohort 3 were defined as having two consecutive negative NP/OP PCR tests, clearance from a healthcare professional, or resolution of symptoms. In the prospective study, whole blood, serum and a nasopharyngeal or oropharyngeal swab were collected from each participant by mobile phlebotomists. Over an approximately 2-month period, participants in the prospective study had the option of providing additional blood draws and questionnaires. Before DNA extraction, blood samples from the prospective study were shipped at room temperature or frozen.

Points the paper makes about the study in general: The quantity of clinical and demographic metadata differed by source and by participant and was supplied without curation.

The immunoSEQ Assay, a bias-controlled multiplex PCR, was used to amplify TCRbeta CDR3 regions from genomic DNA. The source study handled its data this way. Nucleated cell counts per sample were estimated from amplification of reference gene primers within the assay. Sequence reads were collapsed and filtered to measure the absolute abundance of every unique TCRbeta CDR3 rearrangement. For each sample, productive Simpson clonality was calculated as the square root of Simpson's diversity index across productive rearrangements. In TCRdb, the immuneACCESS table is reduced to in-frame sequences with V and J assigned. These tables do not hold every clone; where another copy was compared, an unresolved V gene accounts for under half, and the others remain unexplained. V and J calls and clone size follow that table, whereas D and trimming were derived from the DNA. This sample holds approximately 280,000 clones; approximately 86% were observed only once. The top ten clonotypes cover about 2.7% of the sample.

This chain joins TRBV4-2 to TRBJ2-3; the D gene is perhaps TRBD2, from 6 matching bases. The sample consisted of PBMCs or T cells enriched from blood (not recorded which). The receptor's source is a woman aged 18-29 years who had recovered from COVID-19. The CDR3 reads CASSPRDSSTDTQYF. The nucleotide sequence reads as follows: TGTGCCAGCAGCCCCCGGGACTCTAGCACAGATACGCAGTATTTT.